This T cell receptor beta chain is drawn from a study of cytomegalovirus exposure and HLA in healthy donors. Findings of the study overall: Rare TCR sequences predominated, though certain public TCRs were found in many donors. Diagnosis of cytomegalovirus status made by the classifier reportedly showed high specificity and sensitivity. Subsequent analysis revealed that first-cohort TCR clusters tended to co-occur in the approximately 120 validation repertoires.

Profiled with immunoSEQ multiplex PCR; TCRdb holds only in-frame clones, not every one. The repertoire holds about 160,000 clones, about 89% seen once, with 3% to 3.5% in the top ten. Separate from the approximately 670-subject first cohort was the approximately 130-subject validation cohort, to which the donors belonged. The CDR3 spans 13 residues. The germline V gene has CDR1 SGHNT and CDR2 YYREEE (reference sequence). The ends lost 3 bases at V and 7 bases at J; junction bases unmatched: 5. In the case of this clone: Its antigen is still unknown.

Sequencing used PBMCs. The receptor's source is a woman aged 18-29 years in good health and CMV-seropositive. J is TRBJ1-2 and V is TRBV5-4; 8 nucleotides line up with TRBD1. CDR3 in amino acids: CASSYTGGLGYTF. CDR3 DNA: TGTGCCAGCAGCTATACAGGGGGTCTTGGCTACACCTTC.